These 31 T cell receptor beta chains were all obtained from the same sample, sequenced in a study of T cell repertoires in cytomegalovirus infection. MiXCR was run by TCRdb on the reads, yielding one entry per CDR3 protein. The sample has fewer than 300,000 distinct CDR3 sequences; about 26% are singletons. Sequencing was carried out using PBMCs. These TCRs come from a human donor in good health (CMV status not recorded). Some clones in this sample may be carry-over from other donors' samples.

This chain connects TRBV6-2 or TRBV6-3 to TRBJ2-1; D not certain. CDR3 length equals 12 residues. The V gene lost 2 bases and the J gene lost 7 bases, with 6 bases spanning the gap. Germline V gene data show CDR1 as MNHEY and CDR2 as SVGEGT. CDR3: CASSYNGNEQFF. CDR3 nucleotide sequence: TGTGCCAGCAGTTACAACGGGAATGAGCAGTTCTTC.

The chain uses TRBV7-9 and TRBJ1-5; D is unresolved. The germline gives CDR1 SEHNR, CDR2 FQNEAQ (reference sequence). CDR3 length: 15 amino acids. V lost 1 base, J lost 1 base, and 8 bases lay in between. CDR3 amino acids: CASSLGPGSNQPQHF. The CDR3 DNA reads TGTGCCAGCAGCTTAGGGCCCGGCAGCAATCAGCCCCAGCATTTT. Full variable domain (remainder filled in from reference TRBV7-9 and TRBJ1-5): DTGVSQNPRHKITKRGQNVTFRCDPISEHNRLYWYRQTLGQGPEFLTYFQNEAQLEKSRLLSDRFSAERPKGSFSTLEIQRTEQGDSAMYLCASSLGPGSNQPQHFGDGTRLSIL.

In this sample, this clonotype turned up many times. The chain joins TRBV6-2 or TRBV6-3 to TRBJ1-1; D uncertain. Germline CDR1 is MNHEY and CDR2 is SVGEGT. The CDR3 extends over 16 amino acids. V dropped 0 bases and J dropped 0 bases, with 11 bases sitting between them. The CDR3 sequence is CASSYSRQAMNTEAFF. The CDR3 region has the DNA TGTGCCAGCAGTTACTCGAGACAAGCAATGAACACTGAAGCTTTCTTT.

V and J are TRBV7-3 and TRBJ2-7, with a tentative D call TRBD2 (6 bases). This CDR3 region has 14 residues. Germline assignment: CDR1 SGHTA and CDR2 FQGTGA. Trimming shortened V by 1 base and J by 2 bases, and 9 bases separated the two germline ends. CDR3 coding DNA: TGTGCCAGCAGCTTAAATGGGGGGACCTACGAGCAGTACTTC. Translation gives CASSLNGGTYEQYF.

This clonotype came up many times. The chain couples TRBV7-2 to TRBJ1-5, with D possibly being TRBD1 (6 bases). Germline assignment: CDR1 SGHTA and CDR2 FQGNSA. Trimming removed 5 bases at V and 3 bases at J, with 11 bases between. The CDR3 runs to 14 residues. CDR3: CASSRTVLNQPQHF. CDR3 DNA sequence: TGTGCCAGCAGCCGGACAGTCCTCAATCAGCCCCAGCATTTT. Together with reference TRBV7-2 and TRBJ1-5, the CDR3 gives the full variable domain: GAGVSQSPSNKVTEKGKDVELRCDPISGHTALYWYRQSLGQGLEFLIYFQGNSAPDKSGLPSDRFSAERTGGSVSTLTIQRTQQEDSAVYLCASSRTVLNQPQHFGDGTRLSIL.

This clonotype occurred a few times. The rearrangement joins TRBV7-9 to TRBJ2-3; 8 bases are a match to TRBD2. V was pared by 5 bases and J by 3 bases, with 7 bases of the junction left unmatched. This CDR3 has 15 amino acids. Germline CDR1 reads SEHNR; CDR2 reads FQNEAQ (reference sequence). The CDR3 nucleotides read TGTGCCAGCAGCCCCGCCACGGGGGGGACAGATACGCAGTATTTT. Translated: CASSPATGGTDTQYF.

The chain joins TRBV30 to TRBJ1-1; maybe TRBD1 (6 bases). There are 17 residues in the CDR3. V was pared by 1 base and J by 1 base, with 19 bases between. Looked up from germline, CDR1 is GTSNPN and CDR2 is SVGIG (reference sequence). DNA of the CDR3: TGTGCCTGGAGTGAGAACCCCCACTACAGGGCGAACACTGAAGCTTTCTTT. It is translated as CAWSENPHYRANTEAFF.

A few counts support this clonotype. CDR3 protein: CASSLLEGAARETQYF. CDR3 DNA: TGTGCCAGCAGTTTATTAGAGGGGGCGGCTCGGGAGACCCAGTACTTC. The chain has TRBV28 and TRBJ2-5, with 7 positions matching TRBD1. The CDR3 has 16 amino acids. Unmatched junction bases numbered 10, after V lost 1 base and J lost 5 bases. Germline V gives CDR1 MDHEN, CDR2 SYDVKM.

The chain is built from TRBV18 and TRBJ1-1; possible D gene TRBD1, 5 bases. CDR3 size: 15 residues. Per the germline V gene, CDR1 is KGHSH and CDR2 is LQKENI. The germline V and J ends were trimmed by 2 bases and 4 bases, with 14 bases remaining between them. CDR3 coding DNA: TGTGCCAGCTCACCATCAGCAGGGAGGGGCACTGAAGCTTTCTTT. Translation gives CASSPSAGRGTEAFF.

The chain combines TRBV3-1 with TRBJ2-3, with D possibly TRBD2 on 6 matching bases. Trimming removed 1 base at V and 14 bases at J, with 16 bases between. CDR1 and CDR2 (germline): LGHDT, YNNKEL (reference sequence). This CDR3 is built from 13 residues. This CDR3 is CASSQGPGGVPYF. The CDR3 DNA reads as TGTGCCAGCAGCCAAGGCCCCGGCGGGGTGCCGTATTTT.

The CDR3 reads CASSLRGQGAGEQYF. In nucleotides, the CDR3 is TGTGCCAGCAGTTTAAGGGGACAGGGGGCTGGAGAGCAGTACTTC. The chain has TRBV12-3 or TRBV12-4 and TRBJ2-7; TRBD1 agrees at 12 bases. CDR3 length: 15 residues. Trimming removed 2 bases from V and 7 bases from J; junction bases left unmatched: 6.

The V call is TRBV28, the J call TRBJ2-7; 11 bases map to TRBD2. The CDR3 has 17 amino acids. V lost 3 bases, J lost 5 bases, and 12 bases stayed unmatched. From germline, CDR1 is MDHEN and CDR2 SYDVKM. The CDR3 region is CASSFQSSGGAVHEQYF. CDR3 bases: TGTGCCAGCAGTTTTCAGAGTAGCGGGGGGGCCGTACACGAGCAGTACTTC.

There are a few counts of this clonotype. Here the CDR3 reads CASTPSTDTQYF. Written as DNA, the CDR3 is TGTGCCAGCACCCCGTCCACAGATACGCAGTATTTT. V gene TRBV28 combines with J gene TRBJ2-3; D is ambiguous. Germline V gene data show CDR1 as MDHEN and CDR2 as SYDVKM. Between the trimmed V and J ends, which lost 7 bases and 2 bases, there was a span of 7 bases. The CDR3 loop spans 12 amino acids.

The chain uses TRBV7-2 and TRBJ2-7; TRBD2 matches 14 bases. Germline V CDR1 and CDR2: SGHTA, FQGNSA. V was pared by 7 bases and J by 2 bases, with 10 bases of the junction left unmatched. The CDR3 totals 17 residues. CDR3 protein: CASTLGTSGSQTYEQYF. The CDR3 DNA sequence: TGTGCCAGCACTTTGGGGACTAGCGGGAGCCAAACCTACGAGCAGTACTTC. Together with reference TRBV7-2 and TRBJ2-7, the CDR3 gives the full variable domain: GAGVSQSPSNKVTEKGKDVELRCDPISGHTALYWYRQSLGQGLEFLIYFQGNSAPDKSGLPSDRFSAERTGGSVSTLTIQRTQQEDSAVYLCASTLGTSGSQTYEQYFGPGTRLTVT.

V gene TRBV29-1 combines with J gene TRBJ2-1, with 7 nucleotides matching TRBD2. In germline, CDR1 is SQVTM, CDR2 ANQGSEA. V dropped 1 base and J dropped 4; count of bases not matched to a gene: 7. CDR3 length: 15 amino acids. The CDR3, as DNA: TGCAGCGTTGAAGCGGCTCTAGCGGTTTACAATGAGCAGTTCTTC. As protein: CSVEAALAVYNEQFF.

The CDR3: CASSGVTYNEQFF. CDR3 nucleotides: TGCGCCAGCAGCGGGGTCACCTACAATGAGCAGTTCTTC. This chain connects TRBV4-1 to TRBJ2-1; the D is unclear. The V and J ends lost 5 bases and 2 bases respectively, with 7 bases between them. The CDR3 is 13 residues long. Germline CDR1 is MGHRA and CDR2 is YSYEKL.

The CDR3 DNA reads TGTGCCAGCTCATGGTGGGGGCAGAAGCATCAGCCCCAGCATTTT. This sequence encodes CASSWWGQKHQPQHF. V is TRBV19 and J is TRBJ1-5; TRBD1 is a possible D gene (6 bases). From germline, CDR1 is LNHDA and CDR2 SQIVND (reference sequence). Trimming stripped 9 bases from V and 5 bases from J, with 20 bases between. The CDR3 length is 15 residues.

There are many counts of this clonotype. The chain joins TRBV28 to TRBJ2-1; D is uncertain. Germline CDR1 is MDHEN and CDR2 is SYDVKM. The V end was cut by 7 bases, the J end by 2 bases, with 15 bases between. This CDR3 is built from 15 residues. CDR3 coding DNA: TGTGCCAGCACCTCGTCGGGTGACCCCTACAATGAGCAGTTCTTC. Protein sequence: CASTSSGDPYNEQFF.

This clonotype has a count of ten or more. The rearrangement uses TRBV7-8 and TRBJ2-5, with 10 bases fitting TRBD2. The CDR3 is 15 amino acids. Germline trimming cut 6 bases from V and 1 base from J; bases unmatched to any gene: 5. CDR1 and CDR2 from the germline V gene are SGHVS and FQNEAQ. Here the CDR3 reads CASSPTSGAQETQYF. CDR3 sequence (DNA): TGTGCCAGCAGTCCTACTAGCGGGGCCCAAGAGACCCAGTACTTC. Together with reference TRBV7-8 and TRBJ2-5, the CDR3 gives the full variable domain: GAGVSQSPRYKVAKRGQDVALRCDPISGHVSLFWYQQALGQGPEFLTYFQNEAQLDKSGLPSDRFFAERPEGSVSTLKIQRTQQEDSAVYLCASSPTSGAQETQYFGPGTRLLVL.

This clonotype was counted many times. The rearrangement joins TRBV7-2 to TRBJ2-5, with 7 bases lining up with TRBD2. CDR1 and CDR2 from the germline V gene are SGHTA and FQGNSA. V gave up 0 bases and J gave up 7 bases; unmatched junction bases: 8. The CDR3 loop spans 15 amino acids. CDR3 bases: TGTGCCAGCAGCTTAGCTCCGCGCACGGGAGGGACCCAGTACTTC. Translation: CASSLAPRTGGTQYF.

With respect to this clonotype: A read error may be the cause here, since a much bigger clone is one base away. The chain recombines TRBV7-2 with TRBJ2-5; D perhaps matches TRBD1 (5 bases). V was trimmed by 1 base and J by 2 bases, leaving 8 bases between them. Per germline, CDR1 SGHTA and CDR2 FQGNSA. The CDR3 totals 14 residues. The CDR3 nucleotides read TGTGCCAGCAGCTTAGTTTCAGGGCAAGAGACCCAGTACTTC. Its protein is CASSLVSGQETQYF.

Ten or more counts support this clonotype. The chain carries TRBV7-8 and TRBJ2-1; 10 nucleotides match TRBD1. This CDR3 spans 14 amino acids. Germline CDR1 reads SGHVS; CDR2 reads FQNEAQ. Germline trimming cut 3 bases from V and 9 bases from J; bases unmatched to any gene: 5. For the CDR3, the DNA is TGTGCCAGCAGCTTTGGGGGACAGGGGTTTGAGCAGTTCTTC. This encodes CASSFGGQGFEQFF. Variable domain in full (rest from reference TRBV7-8 and TRBJ2-1): GAGVSQSPRYKVAKRGQDVALRCDPISGHVSLFWYQQALGQGPEFLTYFQNEAQLDKSGLPSDRFFAERPEGSVSTLKIQRTQQEDSAVYLCASSFGGQGFEQFFGPGTRLTVL.

This clonotype occurred many times. The V call is TRBV7-2, the J call TRBJ2-2, with D possibly being TRBD1 or TRBD2 (5 bases each). The CDR3 contains 15 residues. Germline values: CDR1 SGHTA, CDR2 FQGNSA. V was cut by 4 bases and J by 3 bases, with 12 bases left in between. The CDR3 loop is CASSSVGADTGELFF. CDR3 sequence (DNA): TGTGCCAGCAGCTCCGTCGGGGCGGACACCGGGGAGCTGTTTTTT.

The V and J genes are TRBV7-6 and TRBJ2-5, with unresolved D. Deletions cut 1 base from V and 9 bases from J, with 18 bases between. The CDR3 loop spans 15 amino acids. Germline V gene data show CDR1 as SGHVS and CDR2 as FNYEAQ. The CDR3 sequence is CASSLEGGPRQAQYF. As DNA, the CDR3 is TGTGCCAGCAGCTTAGAGGGCGGCCCCCGCCAGGCCCAGTACTTC.

The chain couples TRBV20-1 to TRBJ2-1, with 10 bases that match TRBD2. CDR3 length: 15 residues. The J segment lost 7 bases and the V segment lost 1 base, leaving 7 bases of the junction unmatched. The germline V gene has CDR1 DFQATT and CDR2 SNEGSKA (reference sequence). CDR3 residues: CSARAWTSGRNEQFF. CDR3 coding DNA: TGCAGTGCTAGAGCCTGGACTAGCGGACGTAATGAGCAGTTCTTC.

This chain joins TRBV7-2 and TRBJ2-1, with 9 bases identical to TRBD2. Unmatched junction bases numbered 7, after V lost 3 bases and J lost 4 bases. Germline CDR1 and CDR2: SGHTA and FQGNSA. The length of the CDR3 is 16 residues. In nucleotides, the CDR3 is TGTGCCAGCAGCTTGATAGCGGGAGCAATGTACAATGAGCAGTTCTTC. It encodes CASSLIAGAMYNEQFF. The variable domain in full, with the rest retrieved from reference TRBV7-2 and TRBJ2-1, is GAGVSQSPSNKVTEKGKDVELRCDPISGHTALYWYRQSLGQGLEFLIYFQGNSAPDKSGLPSDRFSAERTGGSVSTLTIQRTQQEDSAVYLCASSLIAGAMYNEQFFGPGTRLTVL.

This clonotype was found many times. The chain combines TRBV6-5 with TRBJ2-1; D may match TRBD1 or TRBD2 (6 bases each). CDR1 MNHEY and CDR2 SVGAGI come from the germline V gene. Trimming took 0 bases from V and 12 from J, leaving 15 bases between them. This CDR3 is 14 amino acids long. CDR3 protein: CASSYSGGLKGQFF. CDR3 coding DNA: TGTGCCAGCAGTTACTCCGGGGGCCTAAAGGGGCAGTTCTTC.

This clonotype was detected ten times or more. The rearrangement joins TRBV7-3 to TRBJ1-2; D gene uncertain. The germline CDR1 and CDR2 sequences are SGHTA and FQGTGA. The CDR3 covers 13 residues. V lost 5 bases and J 6 bases, leaving 13 bases between the germline ends. CDR3: CASSTDGYDGYTF. CDR3 nucleotides: TGTGCCAGCAGCACGGACGGCTACGATGGCTACACCTTC.

This clonotype was found a few times. This chain connects TRBV2 to TRBJ1-5; D unclear. Germline V gene data show CDR1 as SNHLY and CDR2 as FYNNEI. The CDR3 covers 14 residues. Trimming removed 2 bases at V and 7 bases at J, with 12 bases between. The chain's CDR3 is CASSETSPGQPQHF. The CDR3 nucleotides read TGTGCCAGCAGTGAAACGTCCCCTGGGCAGCCCCAGCATTTT.

This clonotype has at least ten counts. V gene TRBV6-5 combines with J gene TRBJ2-2, with 8 nucleotides matching TRBD1. CDR3 size: 16 residues. Germline CDR1 and CDR2: MNHEY and SVGAGI. V lost 2 bases and J lost 5; bases outside the gene matches: 7. This chain's CDR3 is CASSYRRGRGTGELFF. The CDR3 DNA is TGTGCCAGCAGTTACCGCAGGGGGCGCGGGACCGGGGAGCTGTTTTTT.

This clonotype has a handful of counts. The chain couples TRBV6-2 or TRBV6-3 to TRBJ2-1, with D possibly being TRBD2 (6 bases). The germline V gene encodes CDR1 MNHEY and CDR2 SVGEGT. V was cut by 0 bases and J by 4 bases, with 19 bases left in between. The CDR3 contains 18 residues. CDR3 in DNA: TGTGCCAGCAGTTACTCTCCCCCGGGACTGGAAGTATACAATGAGCAGTTCTTC. The encoded protein is CASSYSPPGLEVYNEQFF.